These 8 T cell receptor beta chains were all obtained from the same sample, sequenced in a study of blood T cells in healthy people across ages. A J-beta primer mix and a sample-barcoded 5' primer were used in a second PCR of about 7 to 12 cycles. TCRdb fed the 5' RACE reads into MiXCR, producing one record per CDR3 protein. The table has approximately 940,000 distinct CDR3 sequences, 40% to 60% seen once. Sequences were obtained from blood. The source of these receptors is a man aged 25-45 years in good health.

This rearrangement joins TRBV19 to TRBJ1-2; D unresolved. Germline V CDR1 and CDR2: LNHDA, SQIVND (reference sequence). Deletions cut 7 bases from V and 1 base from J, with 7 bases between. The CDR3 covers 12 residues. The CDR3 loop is CASTGRNYGYTF. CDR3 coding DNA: TGTGCCAGTACCGGCCGTAACTATGGCTACACCTTC.

In nucleotides, the CDR3 is TGTGCCAGCAGATTGACAGGGGGTAACACTGAAGCTTTCTTT. Protein product: CASRLTGGNTEAFF. The chain carries TRBV6-5 and TRBJ1-1; 9 bases are shared with TRBD1. Germline trimming cut 6 bases from V and 2 bases from J; bases unmatched to any gene: 4. CDR3 length: 14 amino acids. Germline-derived CDR1 and CDR2 are MNHEY and SVGAGI.

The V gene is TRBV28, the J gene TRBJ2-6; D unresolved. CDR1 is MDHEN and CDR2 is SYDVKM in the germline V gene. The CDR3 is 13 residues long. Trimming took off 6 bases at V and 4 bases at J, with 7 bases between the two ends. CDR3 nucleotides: TGTGCCAGCAGGGCGGTGGGGGCCAACGTCCTGACTTTC. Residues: CASRAVGANVLTF.

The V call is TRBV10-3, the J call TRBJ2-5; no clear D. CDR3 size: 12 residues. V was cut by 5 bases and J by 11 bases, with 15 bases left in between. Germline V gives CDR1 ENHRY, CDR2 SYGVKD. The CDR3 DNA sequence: TGTGCCATCAGTTCAGGATCCGAGGAGCAGTACTTC. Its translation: CAISSGSEEQYF.

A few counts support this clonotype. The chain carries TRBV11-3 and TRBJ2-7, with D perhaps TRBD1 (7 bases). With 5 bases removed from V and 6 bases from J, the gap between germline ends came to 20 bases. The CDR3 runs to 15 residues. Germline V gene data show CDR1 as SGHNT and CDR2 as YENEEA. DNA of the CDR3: TGTGCCAGCAGCCCGAAGACAGGGAGGATGAGCGAGCAGTACTTC. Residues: CASSPKTGRMSEQYF.

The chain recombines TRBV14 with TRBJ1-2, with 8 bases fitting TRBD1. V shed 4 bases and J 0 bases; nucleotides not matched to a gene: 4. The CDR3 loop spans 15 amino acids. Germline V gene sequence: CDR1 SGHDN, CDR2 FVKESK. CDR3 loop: CASSPGTGANYGYTF. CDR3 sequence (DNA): TGTGCCAGCAGCCCCGGGACAGGCGCTAACTATGGCTACACCTTC. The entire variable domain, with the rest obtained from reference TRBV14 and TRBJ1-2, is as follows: EAGVTQFPSHSVIEKGQTVTLRCDPISGHDNLYWYRRVMGKEIKFLLHFVKESKQDESGMPNNRFLAERTGGTYSTLKVQPAELEDSGVYFCASSPGTGANYGYTFGSGTRLTVV.

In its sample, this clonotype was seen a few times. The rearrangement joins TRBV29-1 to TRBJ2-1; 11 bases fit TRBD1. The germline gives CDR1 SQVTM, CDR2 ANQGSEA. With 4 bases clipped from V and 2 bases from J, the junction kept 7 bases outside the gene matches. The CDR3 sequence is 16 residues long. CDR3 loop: CSVVRTGGMAYNEQFF. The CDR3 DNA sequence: TGCAGCGTTGTCCGGACAGGGGGCATGGCCTACAATGAGCAGTTCTTC.

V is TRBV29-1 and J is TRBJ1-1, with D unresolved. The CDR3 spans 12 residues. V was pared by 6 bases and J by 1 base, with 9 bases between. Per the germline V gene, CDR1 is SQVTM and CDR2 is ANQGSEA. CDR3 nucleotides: TGCAGCGTCCTTCGAGGGAACACTGAAGCTTTCTTT. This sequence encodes CSVLRGNTEAFF.